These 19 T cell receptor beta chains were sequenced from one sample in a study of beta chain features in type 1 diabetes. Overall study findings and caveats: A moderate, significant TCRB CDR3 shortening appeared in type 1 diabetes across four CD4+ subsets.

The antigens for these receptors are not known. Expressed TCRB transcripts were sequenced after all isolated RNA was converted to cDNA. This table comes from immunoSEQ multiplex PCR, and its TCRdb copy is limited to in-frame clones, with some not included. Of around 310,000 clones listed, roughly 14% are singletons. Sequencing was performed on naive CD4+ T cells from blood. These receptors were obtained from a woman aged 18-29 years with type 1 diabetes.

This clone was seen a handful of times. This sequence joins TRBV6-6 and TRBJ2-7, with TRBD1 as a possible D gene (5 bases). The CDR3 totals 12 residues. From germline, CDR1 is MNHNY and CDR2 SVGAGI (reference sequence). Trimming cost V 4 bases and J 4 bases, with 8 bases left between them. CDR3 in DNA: TGTGCCAGCAGTTTCGACAGTTACGAGCAGTACTTC. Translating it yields CASSFDSYEQYF.

In DNA form, the CDR3 reads TGTGCCAGCAGCCCCCATACAGGGGGCCGGGGTGATGAGCAGTTCTTC. Translation gives CASSPHTGGRGDEQFF. The chain has TRBV6-6 and TRBJ2-1, with TRBD1 identical over 9 bases. The ends lost 6 bases at V and 8 bases at J; junction bases unmatched: 14. Germline loops: CDR1 MNHNY, CDR2 SVGAGI (reference sequence). The CDR3 runs to 16 residues.

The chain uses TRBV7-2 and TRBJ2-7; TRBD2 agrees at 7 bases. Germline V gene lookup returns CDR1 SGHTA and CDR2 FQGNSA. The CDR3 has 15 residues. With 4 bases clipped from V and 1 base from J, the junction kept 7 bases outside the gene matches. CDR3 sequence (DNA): TGTGCCAGCAGCTCCTTAGCGGGCTTTTCCTACGAGCAGTACTTC. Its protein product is CASSSLAGFSYEQYF.

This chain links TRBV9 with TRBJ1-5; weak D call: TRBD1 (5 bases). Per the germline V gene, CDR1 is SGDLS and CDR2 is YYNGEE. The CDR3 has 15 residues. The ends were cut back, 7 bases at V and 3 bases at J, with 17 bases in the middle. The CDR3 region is CASALGGAPNQPQHF. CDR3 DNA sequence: TGTGCCAGCGCCCTGGGGGGTGCCCCCAATCAGCCCCAGCATTTT.

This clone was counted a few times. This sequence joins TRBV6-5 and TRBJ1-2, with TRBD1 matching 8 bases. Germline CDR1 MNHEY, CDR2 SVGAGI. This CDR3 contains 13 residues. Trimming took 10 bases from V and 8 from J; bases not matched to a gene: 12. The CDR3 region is CATRQGAEGGYTF. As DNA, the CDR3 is TGTGCCACCCGTCAGGGGGCAGAGGGGGGCTACACCTTC.

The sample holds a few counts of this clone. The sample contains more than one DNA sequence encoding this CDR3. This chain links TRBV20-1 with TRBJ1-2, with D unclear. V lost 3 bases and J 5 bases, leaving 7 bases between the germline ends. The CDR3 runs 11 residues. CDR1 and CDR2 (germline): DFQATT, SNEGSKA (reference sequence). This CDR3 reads CSASRGYGYTF. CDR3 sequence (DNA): TGCAGTGCTAGTCGGGGATATGGCTACACCTTC.

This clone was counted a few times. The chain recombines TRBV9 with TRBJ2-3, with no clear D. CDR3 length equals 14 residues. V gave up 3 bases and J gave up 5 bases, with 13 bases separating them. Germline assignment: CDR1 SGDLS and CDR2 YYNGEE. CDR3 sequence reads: CASSAGNLLDTQYF. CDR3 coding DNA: TGTGCCAGCAGCGCCGGTAATCTCTTAGATACGCAGTATTTT.

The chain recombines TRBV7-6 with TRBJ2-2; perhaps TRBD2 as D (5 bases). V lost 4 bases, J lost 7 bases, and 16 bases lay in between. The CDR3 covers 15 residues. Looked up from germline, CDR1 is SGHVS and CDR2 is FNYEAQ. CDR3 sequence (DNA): TGTGCCAGCAGCTCCGGACTGTTGGAGATCGGGGAGCTGTTTTTT. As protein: CASSSGLLEIGELFF.

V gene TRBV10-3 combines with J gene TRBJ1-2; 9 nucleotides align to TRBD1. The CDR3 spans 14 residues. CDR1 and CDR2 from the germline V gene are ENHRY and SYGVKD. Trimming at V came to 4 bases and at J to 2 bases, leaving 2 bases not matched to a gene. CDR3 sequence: CAISAGQGNYGYTF. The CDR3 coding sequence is TGTGCCATCAGTGCTGGACAGGGGAACTATGGCTACACCTTC.

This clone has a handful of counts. The CDR3 here is CSVGEGSTEAFF. The CDR3 DNA is TGCAGCGTTGGGGAGGGAAGTACTGAAGCTTTCTTT. This chain uses TRBV29-1 with TRBJ1-1; no clear D. Germline V lookup: CDR1 SQVTM, CDR2 ANQGSEA. V was trimmed by 4 bases and J by 5 bases, leaving 11 bases between them. This CDR3 spans 12 amino acids.

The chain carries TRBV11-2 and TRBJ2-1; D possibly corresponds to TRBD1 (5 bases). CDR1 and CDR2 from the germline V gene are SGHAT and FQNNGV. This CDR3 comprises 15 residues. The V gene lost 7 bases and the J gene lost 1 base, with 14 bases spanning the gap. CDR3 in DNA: TGTGCCAGCACCATCCAGGGCGGTTCCTACAATGAGCAGTTCTTC. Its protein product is CASTIQGGSYNEQFF.

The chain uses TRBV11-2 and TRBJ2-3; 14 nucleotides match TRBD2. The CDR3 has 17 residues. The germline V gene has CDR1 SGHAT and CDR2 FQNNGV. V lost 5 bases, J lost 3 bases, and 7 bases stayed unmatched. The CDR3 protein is CASSLSGTSGRTDTQYF. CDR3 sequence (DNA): TGTGCCAGCAGCCTCTCCGGGACTAGCGGGAGAACAGATACGCAGTATTTT.

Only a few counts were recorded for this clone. DNA for the CDR3: TGTGCCAGCAGCTCGCTCGCGGACAATGAGCAGTTCTTC. Translation gives CASSSLADNEQFF. This sequence joins TRBV7-2 and TRBJ2-1; D unresolved. The germline gives CDR1 SGHTA, CDR2 FQGNSA. The CDR3 totals 13 residues. Trimming took 4 bases from V and 5 from J, leaving 9 bases between them.

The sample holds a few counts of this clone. The chain's CDR3 is CASTLKGGYEQYV. Written as DNA, the CDR3 is TGTGCCAGCACCCTAAAAGGGGGTTACGAGCAGTACGTC. The chain joins TRBV11-2 to TRBJ2-7; TRBD1 might be the D (6 bases). Germline V lookup: CDR1 SGHAT, CDR2 FQNNGV. This CDR3 has 13 amino acids. V was trimmed by 7 bases and J by 4 bases, leaving 14 bases between them.

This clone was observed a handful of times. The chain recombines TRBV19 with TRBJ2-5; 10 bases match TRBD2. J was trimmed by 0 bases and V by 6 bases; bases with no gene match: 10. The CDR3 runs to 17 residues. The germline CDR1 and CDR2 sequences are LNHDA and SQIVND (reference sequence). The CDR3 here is CASSQWGLAGDQETQYF. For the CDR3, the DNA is TGTGCCAGTAGCCAATGGGGGCTAGCGGGAGACCAAGAGACCCAGTACTTC.

This CDR3 is CATGNRGRDEQFF. CDR3 DNA sequence: TGTGCCACCGGGAATCGGGGGAGGGACGAGCAGTTCTTC. This sequence joins TRBV10-3 and TRBJ2-1, with 7 bases fitting TRBD2. The germline V gene has CDR1 ENHRY and CDR2 SYGVKD. This CDR3 is built from 13 residues. Trimming took 10 bases from V and 10 from J; bases not matched to a gene: 13.

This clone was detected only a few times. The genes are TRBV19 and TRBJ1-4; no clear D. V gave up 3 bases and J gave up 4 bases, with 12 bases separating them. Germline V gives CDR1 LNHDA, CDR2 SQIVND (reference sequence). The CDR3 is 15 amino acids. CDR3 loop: CASSIARSFNEKLFF. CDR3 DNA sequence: TGTGCCAGTAGTATCGCTCGGAGTTTTAATGAAAAACTGTTTTTT.

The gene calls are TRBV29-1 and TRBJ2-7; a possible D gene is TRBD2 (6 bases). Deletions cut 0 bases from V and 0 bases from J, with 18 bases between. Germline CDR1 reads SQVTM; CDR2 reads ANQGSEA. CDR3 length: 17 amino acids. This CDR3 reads CSVEDPLGGYDSYEQYF. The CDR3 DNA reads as TGCAGCGTTGAAGATCCGCTCGGAGGGTACGACTCCTACGAGCAGTACTTC.

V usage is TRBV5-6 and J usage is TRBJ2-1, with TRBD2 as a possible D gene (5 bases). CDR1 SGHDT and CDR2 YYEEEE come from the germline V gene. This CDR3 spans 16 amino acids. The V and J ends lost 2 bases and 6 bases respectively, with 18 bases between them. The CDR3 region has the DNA TGTGCCAGCAGCTTCAAGGGAGCATGGGTGAGCAATGAGCAGTTCTTC. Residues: CASSFKGAWVSNEQFF.